This T cell receptor (beta chain) was sequenced during a study of blood T cell repertoires in COVID-19. The wider study: The study drew acute and convalescent COVID-19 samples from the United States, Italy and Spain. T cells, B-cell-depleted T cells, or PBMCs provided the cDNA or gDNA that served as material.

Original analysis: From reference gene primer amplification, estimates of nucleated cell counts were derived. Data came from immunoSEQ multiplex PCR; TCRdb stores just in-frame clones and leaves some out. V, J and clone size are those of that table, while D and trimming were read from the DNA. The table shows 95,000 to 150,000 clones, with over 75% occurring only once. Germline V CDR1 and CDR2: MNHEY, SVGAGI. V lost 11 bases and J 1 base, leaving 5 bases between the germline ends. The CDR3 contains 11 residues. Sequencing used peripheral blood. The chain couples TRBV6-5 to TRBJ2-2, with D uncertain. The receptor comes from a woman aged 70-85 years with acute or convalescent COVID-19. The DNA for the CDR3 is TGTGCCGTCATGAACACCGGGGAGCTGTTTTTT. Translation: CAVMNTGELFF.